Shown below are 32 T cell receptor beta chains from a single sample sequenced in a study of blood T cells in healthy people across ages. The use of a sample-barcoded 5' primer and a J-beta primer mix characterized a second PCR of roughly 6 to 12 cycles. One entry per CDR3 protein, called by TCRdb with MiXCR from the 5' RACE reads. The profile shows 630,000 or so distinct CDR3 sequences, about 30% of them singletons. The sequenced sample consisted of blood. These receptors all come from a woman of 80 years or more in good health.

The CDR3 region has the DNA TGTGCCGGCAACCGACAGGGACCCACCTACGAGCAGTACTTC. This encodes CAGNRQGPTYEQYF. The rearrangement uses TRBV6-1 and TRBJ2-7, with 7 bases that match TRBD1. CDR3 length: 14 amino acids. The V gene's germline CDR1 is MNHNS and CDR2 SASEGT. Trimming took 11 bases from V and 2 from J; bases not matched to a gene: 12.

This clonotype showed up many times. The CDR3 protein is CSAAPGQGPDTQYF. CDR3 DNA sequence: TGCAGTGCTGCCCCGGGACAGGGGCCAGATACGCAGTATTTT. V usage is TRBV20-1 and J usage is TRBJ2-3; 10 bases match TRBD1. The CDR3 is made up of 14 amino acids. CDR1 is DFQATT and CDR2 is SNEGSKA in the germline V gene (reference sequence). Germline trimming cut 5 bases from V and 4 bases from J; bases unmatched to any gene: 6.

This clonotype was seen more than once but under ten times. The chain joins TRBV19 to TRBJ2-7; 9 nucleotides line up with TRBD1. There are 14 residues in the CDR3. Losses at the gene ends were 5 bases for V and 3 bases for J; bases not matched to a gene: 5. Per germline, CDR1 LNHDA and CDR2 SQIVND (reference sequence). The DNA of the CDR3 is TGTGCCAGTAGTGCGACGACAGGGGGCTACGAGCAGTACTTC. This encodes CASSATTGGYEQYF.

This chain's CDR3 is CARRGTSGSYNEQFF. The CDR3, as DNA: TGTGCCAGAAGGGGGACTAGCGGCTCCTACAATGAGCAGTTCTTC. The rearrangement joins TRBV5-3 to TRBJ2-1; 11 nucleotides align to TRBD2. TRBV5-3 is treated as an ORF (open reading frame) with a function not yet certain. Trimming took 5 bases from V and 0 from J; bases not matched to a gene: 1. There are 15 residues in the CDR3.

This clonotype was detected many times. The chain links TRBV6-9 to TRBJ2-3; TRBD2 matches at 9 bases. V was clipped by 10 bases and J by 4 bases; unmatched bases: 9. CDR3 length: 14 amino acids. Germline CDR1 reads MNHGY; CDR2 reads SVAAGI. CDR3 amino acids: CAIACGGGADTQYF. In DNA form, the CDR3 reads TGTGCCATCGCCTGTGGCGGGGGGGCAGATACGCAGTATTTT.

The table lists this clonotype with many counts. Its ends do not fully match the called genes, so a read error is possible. The V call is TRBV20-1, the J call TRBJ1-2; TRBD1 matches at 7 bases. The length of the CDR3 is 14 residues. CDR1 is DFQATT, CDR2 SNEGSKA, per germline (reference sequence). CDR3 loop: CSARPQGSDYGCTF. For the CDR3, the DNA is TGCAGTGCTAGACCACAGGGGAGCGACTATGGCTGCACCTTC.

At least ten counts were recorded for this clonotype. The V and J genes are TRBV20-1 and TRBJ2-1, with 10 nucleotides matching TRBD2. Germline V gene data show CDR1 as DFQATT and CDR2 as SNEGSKA (reference sequence). V shed 0 bases, J shed 7 bases, and the junction held 12 bases outside the gene matches. The CDR3 runs to 17 residues. The CDR3, as DNA: TGCAGTGCTAGAGATTTCCAGCGGGGGGGCCCGGAGAATGAGCAGTTCTTC. Translation gives CSARDFQRGGPENEQFF.

This clonotype was counted at least ten times. The rearrangement joins TRBV5-6 to TRBJ1-1, with a weak D call TRBD1 (5 bases). V was pared by 0 bases and J by 1 base, with 25 bases between. The CDR3 has 20 amino acids. From germline, CDR1 is SGHDT and CDR2 YYEEEE. CDR3 loop: CASSLGPTGGHGQRNTEAFF. CDR3 coding DNA: TGTGCCAGCAGCTTGGGACCAACCGGTGGACATGGGCAACGGAACACTGAAGCTTTCTTT. The whole variable domain, filled in from reference TRBV5-6 and TRBJ1-1, reads DAGVTQSPTHLIKTRGQQVTLRCSPKSGHDTVSWYQQALGQGPQFIFQYYEEEERQRGNFPDRFSGHQFPNYSSELNVNALLLGDSALYLCASSLGPTGGHGQRNTEAFFGQGTRLTVV.

A word on this clonotype: A much larger clonotype is one base distant, so this may be a read error. The gene calls are TRBV6-1 and TRBJ2-1, with 14 bases identical to TRBD2. Germline assignment: CDR1 MNHNS and CDR2 SASEGT. Trimming took 4 bases from V and 6 from J; bases not matched to a gene: 11. The CDR3 loop spans 18 amino acids. In nucleotides, the CDR3 is TGTGCCAGCAGTGGCCGGACTAGCGGGGGGCCTACTTGCAATGAGCAGTTCTTC. Amino acids: CASSGRTSGGPTCNEQFF.

In its sample, this clonotype was seen a few times. A single base separates this from a much larger clone, so it may be a read error. The chain is built from TRBV7-2 and TRBJ2-4; 9 bases map to TRBD1. Germline CDR1 is SGHTA and CDR2 is FQGNSA. This CDR3 contains 17 residues. The chain's CDR3 is CASSLGPWTGVKNIRYF. CDR3 coding DNA: TGTGCCAGCAGCTTAGGCCCGTGGACAGGGGTAAAAAACATTCGGTACTTC. The complete variable domain, with remaining parts taken from reference TRBV7-2 and TRBJ2-4, reads GAGVSQSPSNKVTEKGKDVELRCDPISGHTALYWYRQSLGQGLEFLIYFQGNSAPDKSGLPSDRFSAERTGGSVSTLTIQRTQQEDSAVYLCASSLGPWTGVKNIRYFGAGTRLSVL.

This clonotype was observed at least ten times. Written as DNA, the CDR3 is TGCGCCAGCAGCCGACAGGCGGGGGGCTTCCAAGAGACCCAGTACTTC. This sequence encodes CASSRQAGGFQETQYF. The chain couples TRBV5-1 to TRBJ2-5; 8 nucleotides match TRBD2. The V gene end was trimmed by 4 bases and the J gene end by 1 base; junction bases not matched to a gene: 9. Germline CDR1 is SGHRS and CDR2 is YFSETQ. This CDR3 comprises 16 residues.

This clonotype was seen a handful of times. V usage is TRBV6-1 and J usage is TRBJ2-1; the D gene is possibly TRBD2 (6 bases). The V end lost 4 bases, the J end lost 0 bases, and 13 bases lay between the germline ends. The CDR3 has 16 residues. Germline CDR1 MNHNS, CDR2 SASEGT. The CDR3 loop is CASSGSWRGSYNEQFF. In nucleotides, the CDR3 is TGTGCCAGCAGTGGTTCCTGGAGGGGCTCCTACAATGAGCAGTTCTTC.

This clonotype was observed many times. This sequence joins TRBV20-1 and TRBJ1-2; TRBD1 matches at 7 bases. CDR1 is DFQATT and CDR2 is SNEGSKA in the germline V gene (reference sequence). This CDR3 region has 13 residues. Trimming removed 6 bases from V and 8 bases from J; junction bases left unmatched: 12. CDR3 protein: CSAVRITGDGYTF. In nucleotides, the CDR3 is TGCAGTGCCGTACGAATTACAGGGGACGGCTACACCTTC.

This clonotype has ten or more counts. The V gene is TRBV5-1, the J gene TRBJ1-1, with a possible D match to TRBD1 (6 bases). The V and J ends lost 4 bases and 5 bases respectively, with 15 bases between them. The germline gives CDR1 SGHRS, CDR2 YFSETQ. The CDR3 runs to 14 residues. As DNA, the CDR3 is TGCGCCAGCAGCACAAACAGGGACACGACTGAAGCTTTCTTT. Encoded protein: CASSTNRDTTEAFF.

The table lists this clonotype with many counts. The V and J genes are TRBV5-6 and TRBJ2-4; a possible D gene is TRBD2 (5 bases). Germline lookup yields CDR1 SGHDT and CDR2 YYEEEE. The CDR3 length is 16 residues. V lost 4 bases and J lost 4, with 18 bases in between. CDR3: CASSHPQRERKNIQYF. The DNA for the CDR3 is TGTGCCAGCAGCCACCCACAACGGGAACGAAAAAACATTCAGTACTTC.

Worth noting for this clonotype: A much larger clone is a single base away; this may be a read error. The conserved final phenylalanine or tryptophan is absent from the CDR3, which likely points to a read error. This chain connects TRBV2 to TRBJ1-5; 7 nucleotides match TRBD1. The V and J ends lost 3 bases and 7 bases, in that order; junction bases with no gene match: 6. From germline, CDR1 is SNHLY and CDR2 FYNNEI. This CDR3 has 14 residues. The CDR3 reads CASSERDRDQPQHY. The DNA for the CDR3 is TGTGCCAGCAGTGAGAGAGACAGGGACCAGCCCCAGCATTAT.

There are many counts of this clonotype. This rearrangement joins TRBV20-1 to TRBJ2-3; TRBD1 or TRBD2 may be the D gene (5 bases each). The CDR3 sequence is 17 residues long. The V end lost 1 base, the J end lost 1 base, and 18 bases lay between the germline ends. CDR1 and CDR2 from the germline V gene are DFQATT and SNEGSKA (reference sequence). The chain's CDR3 is CSARAQGLPGRTDTQYF. The CDR3 DNA sequence: TGCAGTGCTAGAGCCCAAGGGTTACCGGGGCGCACAGATACGCAGTATTTT.

DNA of the CDR3: TGCAGTGCTAGTAAGCAACTCATGAACACTGAAGCTTTCTTT. It specifies CSASKQLMNTEAFF. The rearrangement uses TRBV20-1 and TRBJ1-1, with D hard to call. With 3 bases removed from V and 0 bases from J, the gap between germline ends came to 11 bases. CDR1 and CDR2 from the germline V gene are DFQATT and SNEGSKA (reference sequence). CDR3 length equals 14 residues.

This clonotype appeared a few times. The CDR3 reads CASSQVGLAGGPGDTQYF. The CDR3 DNA sequence: TGTGCCAGCAGCCAAGTCGGACTAGCGGGGGGGCCGGGAGATACGCAGTATTTT. This sequence joins TRBV4-2 and TRBJ2-3, with 15 bases matching TRBD2. The CDR3 runs 18 residues. J was trimmed by 5 bases and V by 1 base; bases with no gene match: 7. Germline CDR1 LGHNA, CDR2 YNFKEQ.

With regard to this clonotype: This sequence may be a read error, since a much larger clone differs from it by one base. The chain combines TRBV4-3 with TRBJ2-3, with D tentatively TRBD1 or TRBD2 (5 bases each). The V gene's germline CDR1 is LGHNA and CDR2 YSLEER. This CDR3 contains 16 residues. The V end lost 4 bases, the J end lost 5 bases, and 19 bases lay between the germline ends. The CDR3 DNA reads TGCGCCAGCAGCCCGGGCAGCTGGGGGAATCAAGATACGCAGTATTTT. Translated: CASSPGSWGNQDTQYF.

The sample holds many counts of this clonotype. The chain is built from TRBV29-1 and TRBJ2-3; D call uncertain. This CDR3 has 15 amino acids. Trimming shortened V by 4 bases and J by 0 bases, and 14 bases separated the two germline ends. CDR1 and CDR2 from the germline V gene are SQVTM and ANQGSEA. The DNA of the CDR3 is TGCAGCGTTGCCGTTACATCCTCTAGCACAGATACGCAGTATTTT. Its protein product is CSVAVTSSSTDTQYF.

This chain joins TRBV20-1 and TRBJ2-3; D possibly corresponds to TRBD1 (6 bases). The CDR3 is 15 amino acids. The V end was cut by 6 bases, the J end by 1 base, with 17 bases between. Germline V CDR1 and CDR2: DFQATT, SNEGSKA (reference sequence). The CDR3: CSAGLLGARTDTQYF. The CDR3, as DNA: TGCAGTGCCGGCCTTCTGGGGGCACGCACAGATACGCAGTATTTT.

In regard to this clonotype: A single base separates this from a much larger clone, so it may be a read error. V gene TRBV20-1 combines with J gene TRBJ2-1; D may be TRBD1 or TRBD2 (7 bases each). Germline V lookup: CDR1 DFQATT, CDR2 SNEGSKA (reference sequence). The CDR3 consists of 15 residues. V lost 3 bases and J 8 bases, leaving 20 bases between the germline ends. Here the CDR3 reads CSASPRGRGGDEQFF. CDR3 coding DNA: TGCAGTGCTAGCCCACGGGGCAGGGGGGGCGATGAGCAGTTCTTC.

The chain couples TRBV4-1 to TRBJ2-3, with TRBD2 identical over 8 bases. CDR3 length equals 15 residues. Germline assignment: CDR1 MGHRA and CDR2 YSYEKL. The V and J ends lost 7 bases and 4 bases, in that order; junction bases with no gene match: 10. The CDR3 sequence is CASKRTGLESDTQYF. Here the CDR3 DNA reads TGCGCCAGCAAACGGACGGGACTAGAGTCAGATACGCAGTATTTT.

The rearrangement links TRBV7-6 to TRBJ2-1, with unresolved D. The CDR3 has 15 residues. Trimming stripped 5 bases from V and 9 bases from J, with 20 bases between. Looked up from germline, CDR1 is SGHVS and CDR2 is FNYEAQ. CDR3 nucleotide sequence: TGTGCCAGCAGCCGGTCCCGGGTCCTAATGCCTGAGCAGTTCTTC. It yields the protein CASSRSRVLMPEQFF.

This clonotype was seen a few times. A clone one base away is much larger, so this may be a read error. The chain employs TRBV4-2 and TRBJ2-5, with 8 bases fitting TRBD2. This CDR3 has 16 residues. The germline V gene encodes CDR1 LGHNA and CDR2 YNFKEQ. The ends lost 0 bases at V and 11 bases at J; junction bases unmatched: 14. Here the CDR3 DNA reads TGTGCCAGCAGCCAAGATGGGCGGGGGGACATAAATGAGCAGTACTTC. This sequence encodes CASSQDGRGDINEQYF.

This chain links TRBV7-9 with TRBJ2-7; either TRBD1 or TRBD2 may supply D (5 bases each). The CDR3 is 15 residues long. Trimming took 6 bases from V and 2 from J, leaving 17 bases between them. Germline V gene data show CDR1 as SEHNR and CDR2 as FQNEAQ (reference sequence). CDR3 coding DNA: TGTGCCAGCAGACTAGGGCAGGGTGGCACCTACGAGCAGTACTTC. Translated, it gives CASRLGQGGTYEQYF. Complete variable domain (other parts from reference TRBV7-9 and TRBJ2-7): DTGVSQNPRHKITKRGQNVTFRCDPISEHNRLYWYRQTLGQGPEFLTYFQNEAQLEKSRLLSDRFSAERPKGSFSTLEIQRTEQGDSAMYLCASRLGQGGTYEQYFGPGTRLTVT.

J is TRBJ2-1 and V is TRBV7-2; D not certain. There are 16 residues in the CDR3. Germline V gene data show CDR1 as SGHTA and CDR2 as FQGNSA. Trimming pared 5 bases from V and 6 bases from J, leaving 20 bases between. CDR3 sequence (DNA): TGTGCCAGCAGCCCAATGGAGTTGAGGTTCGGCAATGAGCAGTTCTTC. Translation: CASSPMELRFGNEQFF. The full variable domain, rest sourced from reference TRBV7-2 and TRBJ2-1, is GAGVSQSPSNKVTEKGKDVELRCDPISGHTALYWYRQSLGQGLEFLIYFQGNSAPDKSGLPSDRFSAERTGGSVSTLTIQRTQQEDSAVYLCASSPMELRFGNEQFFGPGTRLTVL.

V is TRBV12-3 or TRBV12-4 and J is TRBJ2-3, with a tentative D call TRBD2 (5 bases). Trimming pared 1 base from V and 7 bases from J, leaving 12 bases between. This CDR3 is 14 amino acids long. CDR3 region: CASSLGANGNTQYF. CDR3 DNA: TGTGCCAGCAGTTTAGGGGCAAACGGGAATACGCAGTATTTT.

V is TRBV29-1 and J is TRBJ2-4; weak D call: TRBD1 (6 bases). Gene TRBJ2-5 matches the end of the DNA better, so the J call may be wrong. There are 12 residues in the CDR3. Germline V gene sequence: CDR1 SQVTM, CDR2 ANQGSEA. CDR3 residues: CSTRTAQETQYF. The CDR3 nucleotides read TGCAGCACGCGGACAGCACAAGAGACCCAGTACTTC.

This clonotype appeared many times. The V gene is TRBV5-1, the J gene TRBJ1-5; D uncertain. Germline CDR1 is SGHRS and CDR2 is YFSETQ. The CDR3 is 14 residues long. Trimming stripped 0 bases from V and 2 bases from J, with 6 bases between. As DNA, the CDR3 is TGCGCCAGCAGCTTGGAGGGCGGCAATCAGCCCCAGCATTTT. Residues: CASSLEGGNQPQHF.

This clonotype was observed many times. The chain has TRBV2 and TRBJ2-5; D assignment may be TRBD1 or TRBD2 (5 bases each). Germline CDR1 reads SNHLY; CDR2 reads FYNNEI. V was trimmed by 3 bases and J by 1 base, leaving 9 bases between them. CDR3 size: 14 residues. The CDR3: CASSEGTFQETQYF. In DNA form, the CDR3 reads TGTGCCAGCAGTGAGGGGACGTTCCAAGAGACCCAGTACTTC.